Listed below are T cell receptor beta chains from one sample, sequenced in a study of patients and donors after allogeneic stem cell transplantation. TCRdb ran MiXCR on the RT-PCR reads and lists one entry per CDR3 protein. This table has some 87,000 distinct CDR3 sequences, about 48% appearing once. Sequenced material: blood, either unsorted or a sorted T cell fraction (not recorded which). The receptors shown here come from a human donor who was either an allogeneic HSCT recipient or a stem cell or donor lymphocyte infusion donor (not recorded which). It is not recorded whose cells these are; they may come from a transplant donor. CDR3s include the opening cysteine and the closing phenylalanine or tryptophan. The D gene is left open where the match is weak. Size values are once, few and many counts, or a class for expanded clones, and some rows have none.

V	length	D	size	J	DNA	CDR3
TRBV4-1	20	-	few	TRBJ1-2	TGCGCCAGCAGCCAAGCCCATACAGGGACCAACCCCATCATGAACTATGGCTACACCTTC	CASSQAHTGTNPIMNYGYTF
TRBV20-1	16	-	-	TRBJ2-7	TGCAGTGCTAACCCATATTACGGGGCAGCGTCCTTGGAGCAGTACTTC	CSANPYYGAASLEQYF
TRBV12-3/TRBV12-4	17	TRBD2	-	TRBJ2-4	TGTGCCAGCAGTACCCCTGCGGGAGGGCTTAACAAAAACATTCAGTACTTC	CASSTPAGGLNKNIQYF
TRBV12-3/TRBV12-4	13	-	-	TRBJ2-1	TGTGCCAGCAGCTTGGGAGAAAACAATGAGCAGTTCTTC	CASSLGENNEQFF
TRBV3-1	12	-	-	TRBJ1-2	TGTGCCAGCAGCCAAGTGAGCTATGGCTACACCTTC	CASSQVSYGYTF
TRBV7-9	14	-	few	TRBJ1-2	TGTGCCAGCAGTAAGGGGGAGGTTAACTATGGCTACACCTTC	CASSKGEVNYGYTF
TRBV7-9	12	-	few	TRBJ1-1	TGTGCCAGCAGAAGAGTGAACACTGAAGCTTTCTTT	CASRRVNTEAFF
TRBV5-1	14	TRBD1	-	TRBJ1-4	TGCGCCAGCAGCTTCACAGGGGAGAAAGAAAAACTGTTTTTT	CASSFTGEKEKLFF
TRBV11-2	15	-	few	TRBJ2-6	TGTGCCAGCAGCTCTAGGGGAGCTGGGGCCAACGTCCTGACTTTC	CASSSRGAGANVLTF
TRBV12-3/TRBV12-4	15	-	-	TRBJ1-1	TGTGCCAGCAGTCCCAATAGAGGGGTTGACACTGAAGCTTTCTTT	CASSPNRGVDTEAFF
TRBV7-7	15	-	-	TRBJ1-4	TGTGCTAGCAGCTTATCATCCGGGGTCGGGGAAAAACTGTTTTTT	CASSLSSGVGEKLFF
TRBV12-3/TRBV12-4	13	-	-	TRBJ1-5	TGTGCCAGCCGCAGGGCGGGCAATCAGCCCCAGCATTTT	CASRRAGNQPQHF
TRBV4-3	14	-	-	TRBJ2-2	TGCGCCAGCAACTCGGACCGGAGGAACGGGGAGCTGTTTTTT	CASNSDRRNGELFF
TRBV7-3	16	-	-	TRBJ2-5	TGTGCCAGCAGCTCCCGAGGAACTAGTTCACAAGAGACCCAGTACTTC	CASSSRGTSSQETQYF
TRBV28	15	TRBD1	-	TRBJ1-5	TGTGCCAGCATTCAAGGGGACAGGGCTAGTCAGCCCCAGCATTTT	CASIQGDRASQPQHF
TRBV4-3	15	-	-	TRBJ2-2	TGCGCCAGCAGCCAAGAACCGGGGCCCACCGGGGAGCTGTTTTTT	CASSQEPGPTGELFF
TRBV10-2	11	-	-	TRBJ1-1	TGCGCCACTGAGGACGGCCCTGAAGCTTTCTTT	CATEDGPEAFF
TRBV9	14	-	few	TRBJ2-1	TGTGCCAGCAGCGTAGTGAGCTCCTACAATGAGCAGTTCTTC	CASSVVSSYNEQFF
TRBV28	16	-	few	TRBJ1-2	TGTGCCAGCAGTTCCCGTCTCCGAGCTGCTAACTATGGCTACACCTTC	CASSSRLRAANYGYTF
TRBV4-3	16	-	-	TRBJ1-3	TGCGCCAGCAGCCAAGTGTGGACCACGGTTGGAAACACCATATATTTT	CASSQVWTTVGNTIYF
TRBV28	12	-	-	TRBJ2-7	TGTGCCAGCAGCCGCGTAAGTTACGAGCAGTACTTC	CASSRVSYEQYF
TRBV20-1	13	-	-	TRBJ1-4	TGCAGTGCCCGAACACCAACTAATGAAAAACTGTTTTTT	CSARTPTNEKLFF
TRBV12-3/TRBV12-4	13	-	few	TRBJ1-1	TGTGCCAGCAGTTTAGTCCCGAGACAGGAGCCAATCTTT	CASSLVPRQEPIF
TRBV7-2	13	-	-	TRBJ1-1	TGTGCCAGCAGCGCCGCGGGGGACACTGAAGCTTTCTTT	CASSAAGDTEAFF
TRBV23-1	12	-	-	TRBJ1-5	TGCGCCAGCACCCTAGCGGGGGGACCCCAGCATTTT	CASTLAGGPQHF
TRBV16	13	-	-	TRBJ1-5	TGTGCCAGCAGCCGTAATGACAATCAGCCCCAGCATTTT	CASSRNDNQPQHF
TRBV27	18	-	-	TRBJ1-2	TGTGCCAGCAGTTTGAACGGGACGGATCCACGCCGAGCCGATGGCTACACCTTC	CASSLNGTDPRRADGYTF
TRBV6-5	19	-	few	TRBJ1-5	TGTGCCAGCAGGCCGGGGACATCCGCCCGACTTGGCAGCAATCAGCCCCAGCATTTT	CASRPGTSARLGSNQPQHF
TRBV4-3	16	TRBD1	few	TRBJ1-1	TGCGCCAGCAGCCCAAGGCTAGGGCAGGGGGGCACTGAAGCTTTCTTT	CASSPRLGQGGTEAFF
TRBV29-1	15	TRBD2	-	TRBJ2-1	TGCAGCGTTGCCCCCGGGACTAGCGGTTACAATGAGCAGTTCTTC	CSVAPGTSGYNEQFF
TRBV12-3/TRBV12-4	12	-	-	TRBJ1-5	TGTGCCAGCAGTTTACCCCCCCAGCCCCAGCATTTT	CASSLPPQPQHF
TRBV7-2	12	-	-	TRBJ1-3	TGTGCCAGCAGGAGGAGTGGAAACACCATATATTTT	CASRRSGNTIYF
TRBV12-3/TRBV12-4	12	-	-	TRBJ1-5	TGTGCCAGCAGTTTAAGTTTTCAGCCCCAGCATTTT	CASSLSFQPQHF
TRBV12-3/TRBV12-4	13	TRBD1	-	TRBJ1-2	TGTGCCAGCAGGCCCGCCACAGGGGCCGGCTACACCTTC	CASRPATGAGYTF
TRBV29-1	13	-	-	TRBJ1-1	TGCAGCGTCCGGGACGGTTTGGGCGCTGAAGCTTTCTTT	CSVRDGLGAEAFF
TRBV27	14	-	few	TRBJ1-3	TGTGCCAGCAGTTTTCAGGGAGCTGGAAACACCATATATTTT	CASSFQGAGNTIYF
TRBV10-2	13	TRBD2	once	TRBJ2-5	TGCGCCAGTCGGCTAGCGGCACAAGAGACCCAGTACTTC	CASRLAAQETQYF
TRBV11-2	13	-	few	TRBJ1-1	TGTGCCAGCAGCTTCCGCGGGCGGACTGAAGCTTTCTTT	CASSFRGRTEAFF
TRBV7-8	16	TRBD1	-	TRBJ1-2	TGTGCCAGCAGCTTAAACCGGGACAGGGGCGGCTATGGCTACACCTTC	CASSLNRDRGGYGYTF
TRBV29-1	17	TRBD1	few	TRBJ2-5	TGCAGCGTCAATGACCCCCGGGACAGGGGCTATCTGGGGACCCAGTACTTC	CSVNDPRDRGYLGTQYF
TRBV4-3	14	-	-	TRBJ1-5	TGCGCCAGCAGCCAGTTAGTAAGCAATCAGCCCCAGCATTTT	CASSQLVSNQPQHF
TRBV29-1	17	TRBD1	-	TRBJ2-2	TGCAGCGTTCCCGGGACAGGGAGCCTATGGGGCACCGGGGAGCTGTTTTTT	CSVPGTGSLWGTGELFF
TRBV6-5	17	TRBD2	-	TRBJ2-5	TGTGCCAGCAGGGGATTAGCGGGAGGGAATAACCAAGAGACCCAGTACTTC	CASRGLAGGNNQETQYF
TRBV6-5	11	-	-	TRBJ1-4	TGTGCCAGCAGTTTTGGTGAAAAACTGTTTTTT	CASSFGEKLFF
TRBV20-1	13	TRBD1	many	TRBJ1-5	TGCAGTGCTGGCGACAGGGGGCATCAGCCCCAGCATTTT	CSAGDRGHQPQHF
TRBV7-2	16	TRBD1	-	TRBJ1-5	TGTGCCAGCAGCTTAGTGGGGACAGGGGGCGGTCAGCCCCAGCATTTT	CASSLVGTGGGQPQHF
TRBV5-6	15	-	few	TRBJ1-2	TGTGCCAGCAGCCCCGCGGGTAGCGGCAACTATGGCTACACCTTC	CASSPAGSGNYGYTF
TRBV6-2/TRBV6-3	14	-	-	TRBJ2-3	TGTGCCAGCAGTTACTCTCGAGTCTCAGATACGCAGTATTTT	CASSYSRVSDTQYF
TRBV7-2	15	-	-	TRBJ2-1	TGTGCCAGCAGCTTAGTCACGGGGTGGAACAATGAGCAGTTCTTC	CASSLVTGWNNEQFF
TRBV25-1	17	-	few	TRBJ1-2	TGTGCCAGCAGTGAATCCCCGGGTAGCTTTGGGGGCGGTGGCTACACCTTC	CASSESPGSFGGGGYTF
TRBV27	14	TRBD1	few	TRBJ1-1	TGTGCCAGCAGGGGGACAGCTCGGAACACTGAAGCTTTCTTT	CASRGTARNTEAFF
TRBV5-6	14	-	-	TRBJ2-7	TGTGCCAGCAGCTCTCCGAGGCTCCTTTACGAGCAGTACTTC	CASSSPRLLYEQYF
TRBV12-3/TRBV12-4	15	-	-	TRBJ1-2	TGTGCCAGCAGCCAAATGGGAACAGGGATTAATGGCTACACCTTC	CASSQMGTGINGYTF
TRBV10-2	14	-	-	TRBJ1-5	TGCGCCAGCAGTGTGGTCTATAGCAATCAGCCCCAGCATTTT	CASSVVYSNQPQHF